Presented here are 32 T cell receptor beta chains from one specimen sequenced in a study of T cell responses to AZD1222 COVID-19 vaccine. Here immunoSEQ multiplex PCR was the method, and the copy in TCRdb shows in-frame clones only, minus some. Counted here are 150,000 or so clones, over 90% occurring once; the ten biggest clones make up more than 0.7%. The sequencing here drew on peripheral blood, taken on day 0 of MenACWY control vaccination. The receptors originated from an adult in good health.

The table lists this clone with a few counts. J is TRBJ1-2 and V is TRBV6-2 or TRBV6-3; TRBD1 might be the D (5 bases). The CDR3 contains 13 residues. Germline assignment: CDR1 MNHEY and CDR2 SVGEGT. The germline V and J ends were trimmed by 5 bases and 2 bases, with 9 bases remaining between them. CDR3 residues: CASSPRDNYGYTF. The CDR3 bases are TGTGCCAGCAGTCCCCGGGACAACTATGGCTACACCTTC.

This chain uses TRBV7-2 with TRBJ1-6, with 10 bases fitting TRBD1. CDR1 is SGHTA, CDR2 FQGNSA, per germline. The length of the CDR3 is 16 residues. J gave up 8 bases and V 4 bases, and 8 bases lay outside the gene matches. DNA of the CDR3: TGTGCCAGCAGCTCAGGGGACAGGGGTACCGATTCACCCCTCCACTTT. Protein: CASSSGDRGTDSPLHF.

The DNA for the CDR3 is TGTGCCAGCAGCCATGGCAGGGCAGGGCCGAACACTGAAGCTTTCTTT. It yields the protein CASSHGRAGPNTEAFF. This chain links TRBV4-2 with TRBJ1-1, with D possibly being TRBD1 (5 bases). Germline V gives CDR1 LGHNA, CDR2 YNFKEQ. The CDR3 totals 16 residues. V was clipped by 3 bases and J by 1 base, with 15 bases between them.

This chain uses TRBV29-1 with TRBJ1-1, with D uncertain. Germline V CDR1 and CDR2: SQVTM, ANQGSEA. The V and J ends lost 2 bases and 0 bases respectively, with 7 bases between them. This CDR3 spans 13 amino acids. DNA for the CDR3: TGCAGCGTTGAACTGGGGATGAACACTGAAGCTTTCTTT. It yields the protein CSVELGMNTEAFF.

The chain employs TRBV6-2 or TRBV6-3 and TRBJ1-2, with TRBD1 matching 7 bases. Germline values: CDR1 MNHEY, CDR2 SVGEGT. The CDR3 length is 14 residues. V lost 5 bases to trimming and J lost 6 bases; unmatched junction nucleotides: 9. This chain's CDR3 is CASSDFDRVDGYTF. CDR3 coding DNA: TGTGCCAGCAGTGACTTTGACAGGGTGGATGGCTACACCTTC.

DNA for the CDR3: TGTGCCAGCAGCTACGACAGGGCCGGGGTCCATGAGCAGTTCTTC. Its translation: CASSYDRAGVHEQFF. The chain employs TRBV28 and TRBJ2-1; 7 nucleotides align to TRBD1. Germline trimming cut 6 bases from V and 8 bases from J; bases unmatched to any gene: 13. The CDR3 spans 15 residues. Looked up from germline, CDR1 is MDHEN and CDR2 is SYDVKM.

In this sample, this clone turned up a few times. The V and J genes are TRBV7-2 and TRBJ2-5; 12 bases align to TRBD2. The CDR3 covers 16 residues. Germline CDR1 and CDR2: SGHTA and FQGNSA. V shed 1 base, J shed 5 bases, and the junction held 5 bases outside the gene matches. CDR3 in DNA: TGTGCCAGCAGCTTAGACCTAGCGGGGGGGCGGGAGACCCAGTACTTC. Protein: CASSLDLAGGRETQYF.

The rearrangement links TRBV2 to TRBJ2-2; D might be TRBD1 (6 bases). The V end was cut by 3 bases, the J end by 1 base, with 12 bases between. The CDR3 sequence is 16 residues long. Germline V gives CDR1 SNHLY, CDR2 FYNNEI. CDR3 DNA: TGTGCCAGCAGTGAGTTGGGGGCCCTGAACACCGGGGAGCTGTTTTTT. Protein: CASSELGALNTGELFF.

V usage is TRBV6-5 and J usage is TRBJ2-1; D is uncertain. Germline V gene sequence: CDR1 MNHEY, CDR2 SVGAGI. The length of the CDR3 is 12 residues. Trimming left V 5 bases short and J 8 bases short, with 10 bases between. The CDR3 DNA reads as TGTGCCAGCAGTAGAGGAAGCCATGAGCAGTTCTTC. It encodes CASSRGSHEQFF.

The chain uses TRBV9 and TRBJ2-6; TRBD2 might be the D (7 bases). Germline CDR1 reads SGDLS; CDR2 reads YYNGEE. V shed 4 bases and J shed 2 bases, with 13 bases lying between them. This CDR3 region has 16 residues. The CDR3 nucleotides are TGTGCCAGCAGCTTCAAGGGGGGGGCTGGGGCCAACGTCCTGACTTTC. Translation: CASSFKGGAGANVLTF.

The rearrangement uses TRBV7-6 and TRBJ1-3, with D unresolved. V lost 4 bases to trimming and J lost 4 bases, with 20 bases between them. Germline lookup yields CDR1 SGHVS and CDR2 FNYEAQ. This CDR3 has 17 residues. The CDR3, as DNA: TGTGCCAGCAGCTCCTCATTTAACTTGCTTTTAGGAAACACCATATATTTT. Amino acid sequence: CASSSSFNLLLGNTIYF. The variable domain in full, completed from reference TRBV7-6 and TRBJ1-3, reads GAGVSQSPRYKVTKRGQDVALRCDPISGHVSLYWYRQALGQGPEFLTYFNYEAQQDKSGLPNDRFSAERPEGSISTLTIQRTEQRDSAMYRCASSSSFNLLLGNTIYFGEGSWLTVV.

CDR3: CASSFLAGFEQFF. CDR3 sequence (DNA): TGTGCCAGCAGTTTCCTAGCGGGATTTGAGCAGTTCTTC. The chain combines TRBV12-3 or TRBV12-4 with TRBJ2-1, with 9 bases that match TRBD2. There are 13 residues in the CDR3. With V trimmed by 3 bases and J by 9 bases, 3 bases remained unmatched.

The J gene is TRBJ2-1, the V gene TRBV5-6, with D possibly called TRBD1 or TRBD2 (5 bases each). The CDR3 length is 14 residues. V was trimmed by 4 bases and J by 2 bases, leaving 10 bases between them. CDR1 and CDR2 (germline): SGHDT, YYEEEE. The CDR3 loop is CASSRGPTYNEQFF. The CDR3 DNA reads as TGTGCCAGCAGCCGGGGACCCACCTACAATGAGCAGTTCTTC.

A single count supports this clone. The V and J genes are TRBV5-1 and TRBJ2-6; unclear D gene. Germline CDR1 reads SGHRS; CDR2 reads YFSETQ. Between the trimmed V and J ends, which lost 4 bases and 3 bases, there was a span of 11 bases. This CDR3 is built from 15 residues. The CDR3 is CASSPGPFGANVLTF. Written as DNA, the CDR3 is TGCGCCAGCAGCCCAGGACCCTTTGGGGCCAACGTCCTGACTTTC.

This chain connects TRBV5-1 to TRBJ1-4; D not certain. V dropped 1 base and J dropped 7 bases, with 11 bases sitting between them. Germline V gene data show CDR1 as SGHRS and CDR2 as YFSETQ. This CDR3 is 14 amino acids long. The CDR3 here is CASSLQASPEKLFF. Written as DNA, the CDR3 is TGCGCCAGCAGCTTGCAGGCCTCTCCTGAAAAACTGTTTTTT.

This chain links TRBV12-5 with TRBJ2-7; TRBD2 matches 7 bases. This CDR3 contains 15 residues. V lost 1 base, J lost 2 bases, and 5 bases stayed unmatched. The germline V gene has CDR1 LGHNT and CDR2 FRNRAP. For the CDR3, the DNA is TGTGCTAGTGGTTTGGGGCTAGCGGAGCCCTACGAGCAGTACTTC. Amino acids: CASGLGLAEPYEQYF.

Remarks on this clone: Other DNA sequences within the sample encode an identical CDR3. This chain joins TRBV28 and TRBJ1-2; D perhaps matches TRBD1 (6 bases). CDR1 is MDHEN, CDR2 SYDVKM, per germline. Between the trimmed V and J ends, which lost 2 bases and 8 bases, there was a span of 9 bases. The CDR3 covers 12 residues. CDR3 in DNA: TGTGCCAGCAGTTTAGGGGGCTACGGCTACACCTTC. This encodes CASSLGGYGYTF.

The chain couples TRBV7-2 to TRBJ1-2, with 8 bases matching TRBD1. V lost 5 bases and J lost 2; bases outside the gene matches: 7. Germline V gene sequence: CDR1 SGHTA, CDR2 FQGNSA. The CDR3 length is 15 residues. The CDR3 nucleotides are TGTGCCAGCAGCCCCGGGACAGGTAGAAACTATGGCTACACCTTC. It codes for CASSPGTGRNYGYTF.

V and J are TRBV5-1 and TRBJ1-2; no firm D call. V was cut by 2 bases and J by 2 bases, with 13 bases left in between. Germline V lookup: CDR1 SGHRS, CDR2 YFSETQ. The CDR3 has 15 residues. CDR3 sequence reads: CASSLEGIKNYGYTF. CDR3 bases: TGCGCCAGCAGCTTAGAAGGTATCAAGAACTATGGCTACACCTTC. The variable domain in full, with the rest retrieved from reference TRBV5-1 and TRBJ1-2, is KAGVTQTPRYLIKTRGQQVTLSCSPISGHRSVSWYQQTPGQGLQFLFEYFSETQRNKGNFPGRFSGRQFSNSRSEMNVSTLELGDSALYLCASSLEGIKNYGYTFGSGTRLTVV.

The V gene is TRBV5-5, the J gene TRBJ1-2, with D unclear. Germline V lookup: CDR1 SGHKS, CDR2 YYEKEE (reference sequence). The CDR3 loop spans 14 amino acids. V was trimmed by 0 bases and J by 4 bases, leaving 10 bases between them. CDR3 residues: CASSLVGMSYGYTF. The CDR3 DNA reads as TGTGCCAGCAGCTTGGTCGGGATGAGCTATGGCTACACCTTC.

The CDR3 loop reads CASSLGQAVGSGYTF. The CDR3 DNA is TGTGCCAGCAGCTTGGGACAGGCGGTAGGGAGTGGCTACACCTTC. The genes are TRBV5-4 and TRBJ1-2, with D possibly being TRBD1 (6 bases). V was pared by 0 bases and J by 7 bases, with 16 bases between. Germline V gives CDR1 SGHNT, CDR2 YYREEE (reference sequence). The length of the CDR3 is 15 residues.

The chain uses TRBV5-6 and TRBJ2-2, with D unresolved. CDR3 length: 16 amino acids. The V gene lost 2 bases and the J gene lost 0 bases, with 11 bases spanning the gap. Germline CDR1 is SGHDT and CDR2 is YYEEEE. In nucleotides, the CDR3 is TGTGCCAGCAGCTTTGCCTTAACAGCGAACACCGGGGAGCTGTTTTTT. It specifies CASSFALTANTGELFF.

The CDR3 bases are TGTGCTAGTGGTTACGCGGGAGCAGAGACCCAGTACTTC. Amino acids: CASGYAGAETQYF. The chain uses TRBV12-5 and TRBJ2-5; 7 bases line up with TRBD2. With 4 bases clipped from V and 4 bases from J, the junction kept 3 bases outside the gene matches. CDR3 length: 13 residues. The V gene's germline CDR1 is LGHNT and CDR2 FRNRAP.

The chain couples TRBV24-1 to TRBJ2-3, with D uncertain. The CDR3 consists of 15 residues. Germline assignment: CDR1 KGHDR and CDR2 SFDVKD. V was shortened by 4 bases and J by 2 bases, with 12 bases between the two germline ends. This CDR3 is CATSDPRTITDTQYF. CDR3 nucleotides: TGTGCCACCAGTGACCCTAGGACCATCACAGATACGCAGTATTTT.

This chain uses TRBV10-1 with TRBJ2-3; the match to TRBD1 covers 10 bases. This CDR3 contains 15 residues. From germline, CDR1 is WNHNN and CDR2 SYGVQD (reference sequence). V was pared by 8 bases and J by 2 bases, with 7 bases of the junction left unmatched. This chain's CDR3 is CASGTGTGVTDTQYF. CDR3 nucleotide sequence: TGCGCCAGCGGTACCGGGACAGGGGTCACAGATACGCAGTATTTT.

This clone was detected only a few times. V usage is TRBV7-8 and J usage is TRBJ2-3; 10 bases fit TRBD1. Trimming took 6 bases from V and 0 from J; bases not matched to a gene: 6. CDR1 and CDR2 from the germline V gene are SGHVS and FQNEAQ. The CDR3 consists of 16 residues. Written as DNA, the CDR3 is TGTGCCAGCAGGGCCGGGACAGGGGCTAGCACAGATACGCAGTATTTT. It translates to CASRAGTGASTDTQYF.

The chain couples TRBV4-2 to TRBJ1-2; a weak D match, TRBD1 (5 bases). The germline V gene has CDR1 LGHNA and CDR2 YNFKEQ. With 4 bases removed from V and 3 bases from J, the gap between germline ends came to 15 bases. The CDR3 contains 15 residues. The CDR3 sequence: CASSLGGEWDYGYTF. The CDR3 DNA sequence: TGTGCCAGCAGCCTTGGGGGGGAATGGGACTATGGCTACACCTTC.

The chain employs TRBV5-5 and TRBJ2-7, with D unclear. CDR1 is SGHKS, CDR2 YYEKEE, per germline (reference sequence). Trimming shortened V by 4 bases and J by 2 bases, and 19 bases separated the two germline ends. The CDR3 is 16 residues long. CDR3 residues: CASSPGVGFFTYEQYF. The CDR3 bases are TGTGCCAGCAGCCCGGGTGTGGGATTTTTCACCTACGAGCAGTACTTC.

The count of this clone is one. J is TRBJ1-2 and V is TRBV19; no clear D gene. The CDR3 contains 12 residues. Trimming took off 6 bases at V and 0 bases at J, with 5 bases between the two ends. Germline loops: CDR1 LNHDA, CDR2 SQIVND (reference sequence). The CDR3, as DNA: TGTGCCAGTAGCCCGACTAACTATGGCTACACCTTC. Its translation: CASSPTNYGYTF.

The V call is TRBV6-1, the J call TRBJ1-5, with 9 bases identical to TRBD1. Germline V gene data show CDR1 as MNHNS and CDR2 as SASEGT. V was clipped by 0 bases and J by 7 bases; unmatched bases: 7. The CDR3 totals 16 residues. The CDR3 region has the DNA TGTGCCAGCAGTGAAGCGCTTCGGGACAGGGACCAGCCCCAGCATTTT. It encodes CASSEALRDRDQPQHF.

The chain joins TRBV7-9 to TRBJ2-3; 11 nucleotides match TRBD2. The ends lost 7 bases at V and 4 bases at J; junction bases unmatched: 7. In germline, CDR1 is SEHNR, CDR2 FQNEAQ (reference sequence). The CDR3 has 15 amino acids. In DNA form, the CDR3 reads TGTGCCAGCAACGGACTAGCGGGTAATCCAGATACGCAGTATTTT. This translates into CASNGLAGNPDTQYF.

The V gene is TRBV2, the J gene TRBJ1-1; a possible D gene is TRBD1 (6 bases). The CDR3 runs 14 residues. CDR1 is SNHLY and CDR2 is FYNNEI in the germline V gene. V was pared by 5 bases and J by 0 bases, with 10 bases between. In DNA, the CDR3 is TGTGCCAGCAGTCCGGACAGTATGAACACTGAAGCTTTCTTT. Translated, it gives CASSPDSMNTEAFF.